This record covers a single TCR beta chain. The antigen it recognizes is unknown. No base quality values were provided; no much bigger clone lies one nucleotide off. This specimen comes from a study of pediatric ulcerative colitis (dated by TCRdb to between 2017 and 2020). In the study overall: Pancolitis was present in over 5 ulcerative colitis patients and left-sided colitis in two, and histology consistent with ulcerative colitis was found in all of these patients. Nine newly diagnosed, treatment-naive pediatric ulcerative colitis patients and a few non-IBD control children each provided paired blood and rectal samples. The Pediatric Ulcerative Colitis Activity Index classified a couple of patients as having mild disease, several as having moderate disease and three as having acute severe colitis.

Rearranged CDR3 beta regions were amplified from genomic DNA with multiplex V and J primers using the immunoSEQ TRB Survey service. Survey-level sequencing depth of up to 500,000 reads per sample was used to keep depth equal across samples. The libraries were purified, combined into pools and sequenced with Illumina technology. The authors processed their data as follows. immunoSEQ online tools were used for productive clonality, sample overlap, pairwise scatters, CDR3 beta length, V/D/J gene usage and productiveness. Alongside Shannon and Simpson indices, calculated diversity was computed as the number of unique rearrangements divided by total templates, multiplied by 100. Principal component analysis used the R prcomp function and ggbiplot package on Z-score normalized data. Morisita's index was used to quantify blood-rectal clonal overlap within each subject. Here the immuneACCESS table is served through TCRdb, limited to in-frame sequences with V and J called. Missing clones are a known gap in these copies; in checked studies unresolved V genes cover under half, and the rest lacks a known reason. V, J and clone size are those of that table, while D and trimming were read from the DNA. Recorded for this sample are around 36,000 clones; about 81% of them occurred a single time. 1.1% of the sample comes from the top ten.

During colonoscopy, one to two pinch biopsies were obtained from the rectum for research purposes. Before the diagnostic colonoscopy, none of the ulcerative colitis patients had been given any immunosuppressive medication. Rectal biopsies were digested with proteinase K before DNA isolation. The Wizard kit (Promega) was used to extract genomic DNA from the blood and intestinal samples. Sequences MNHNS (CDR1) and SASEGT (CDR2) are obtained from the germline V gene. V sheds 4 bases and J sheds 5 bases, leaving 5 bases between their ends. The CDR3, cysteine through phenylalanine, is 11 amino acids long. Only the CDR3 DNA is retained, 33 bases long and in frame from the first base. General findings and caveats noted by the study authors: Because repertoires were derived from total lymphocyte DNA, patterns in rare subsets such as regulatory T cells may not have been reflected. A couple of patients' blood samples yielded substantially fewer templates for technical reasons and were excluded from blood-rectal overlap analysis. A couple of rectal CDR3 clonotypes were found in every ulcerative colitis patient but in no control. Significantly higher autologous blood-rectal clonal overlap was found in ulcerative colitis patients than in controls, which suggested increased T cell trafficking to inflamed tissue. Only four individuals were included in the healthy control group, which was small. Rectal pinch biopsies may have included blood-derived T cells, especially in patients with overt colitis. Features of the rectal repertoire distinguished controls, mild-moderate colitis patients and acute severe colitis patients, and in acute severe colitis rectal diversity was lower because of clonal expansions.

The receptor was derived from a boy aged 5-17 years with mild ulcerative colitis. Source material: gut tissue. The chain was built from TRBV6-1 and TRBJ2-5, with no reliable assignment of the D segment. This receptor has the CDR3 CASSVYETQYF. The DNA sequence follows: TGTGCCAGCAGTGTCTACGAGACCCAGTACTTC.